Below, 21 T cell receptor beta chains from the same sample are listed, as sequenced in a study of control samples from healthy donors and cancer patients. The method was immunoSEQ multiplex PCR; TCRdb's version includes in-frame clones alone and lacks a portion of them. Seen here are about 140,000 clones, approximately 94% observed once, and the top ten hold around 14%. The sample taken for sequencing was blood. The receptors come from a man aged 35 to 55 in good health.

This chain joins TRBV6-7 and TRBJ1-1; D is ambiguous. TRBV6-7 is filed as an ORF, its function uncertain. V dropped 0 bases and J dropped 1 base, with 3 bases sitting between them. The CDR3 covers 13 residues. The chain's CDR3 is CASSYSRNTEAFF. CDR3 sequence (DNA): TGTGCCAGCAGTTACTCGAGGAACACTGAAGCTTTCTTT.

The gene calls are TRBV5-4 and TRBJ2-7; TRBD2 matches at 7 bases. V was pared by 4 bases and J by 1 base, with 8 bases of the junction left unmatched. The germline V gene has CDR1 SGHNT and CDR2 YYREEE (reference sequence). There are 15 residues in the CDR3. Written as DNA, the CDR3 is TGTGCCAGCAGCAAGGGCCTAGCGGAATCCTACGAGCAGTACTTC. Translating it yields CASSKGLAESYEQYF.

Here the CDR3 reads CATLSRDRGYEQYF. CDR3 sequence (DNA): TGCGCCACCCTAAGTCGGGACAGGGGATACGAGCAGTACTTC. This sequence joins TRBV5-1 and TRBJ2-7; the match to TRBD1 covers 10 bases. CDR3 size: 14 residues. Germline values: CDR1 SGHRS, CDR2 YFSETQ. V gave up 9 bases and J gave up 4 bases; unmatched junction bases: 10.

This chain uses TRBV7-3 with TRBJ2-5; TRBD2 matches 14 bases. V trimming: 2 bases; J trimming: 4 bases; junction bases outside the gene matches: 12. Germline CDR1 is SGHTA and CDR2 is FQGTGA. This CDR3 is 19 amino acids long. CDR3 sequence (DNA): TGTGCCAGCAGCTTACTGCGGATGACTAGCGGGAGGGCCGGAGAGACCCAGTACTTC. It translates to CASSLLRMTSGRAGETQYF.

V usage is TRBV28 and J usage is TRBJ1-2; 7 bases are shared with TRBD1. V trimming: 1 base; J trimming: 7 bases; junction bases outside the gene matches: 9. The germline V gene encodes CDR1 MDHEN and CDR2 SYDVKM. This CDR3 has 15 residues. CDR3 in DNA: TGTGCCAGCAGTTTATCCCCGACAGGGCCAAGTGGCTACACCTTC. Translating it yields CASSLSPTGPSGYTF.

The rearrangement uses TRBV5-8 and TRBJ1-3; 8 bases agree with TRBD1. Germline V lookup: CDR1 SGHTS, CDR2 YDEGEE. The CDR3 sequence is 15 residues long. Trimming took 0 bases from V and 4 from J; bases not matched to a gene: 3. Here the CDR3 DNA reads TGTGCCAGCAGCTTGGGACAGGGGAACGGAAACACCATATATTTT. Protein product: CASSLGQGNGNTIYF.

J is TRBJ1-2 and V is TRBV9, with 8 bases aligning to TRBD1. With V trimmed by 3 bases and J by 8 bases, 3 bases remained unmatched. This CDR3 has 12 residues. Germline loops: CDR1 SGDLS, CDR2 YYNGEE. The CDR3 nucleotides read TGTGCCAGCAGCGGGGACAGGAGAGGCTACACCTTC. Translating gives CASSGDRRGYTF.

The chain carries TRBV6-2 or TRBV6-3 and TRBJ2-4, with D possibly matching TRBD2 (6 bases). Germline-derived CDR1 and CDR2 are MNHEY and SVGEGT. The CDR3 extends over 15 amino acids. V lost 0 bases and J lost 3, with 9 bases in between. CDR3 nucleotides: TGTGCCAGCAGTTACTCGGGCGGGGTCAAAAACATTCAGTACTTC. Translation gives CASSYSGGVKNIQYF.

The J gene is TRBJ2-1, the V gene TRBV11-2; D gene unclear. Per germline, CDR1 SGHAT and CDR2 FQNNGV. CDR3 length: 15 residues. The V and J ends lost 5 bases and 4 bases respectively, with 15 bases between them. The CDR3 sequence is CASSIQPEGYNEQFF. Written as DNA, the CDR3 is TGTGCCAGCAGCATACAGCCGGAAGGTTACAATGAGCAGTTCTTC. Full variable domain (outside the CDR3, taken from reference TRBV11-2 and TRBJ2-1): EAGVAQSPRYKIIEKRQSVAFWCNPISGHATLYWYQQILGQGPKLLIQFQNNGVVDDSQLPKDRFSAERLKGVDSTLKIQPAKLEDSAVYLCASSIQPEGYNEQFFGPGTRLTVL.

The chain is built from TRBV11-2 and TRBJ2-7, with TRBD1 matching over 9 bases. The V segment lost 6 bases and the J segment 0 bases; nucleotides outside the gene matches: 9. CDR1 and CDR2 from the germline V gene are SGHAT and FQNNGV. The CDR3 is 16 residues long. The CDR3 coding sequence is TGTGCCAGCAGGAATTCCACAGGGGGCGCCTCCTACGAGCAGTACTTC. Translation: CASRNSTGGASYEQYF.

The rearrangement joins TRBV4-1 to TRBJ1-4, with TRBD1 as a possible D gene (6 bases). V lost 1 base, J lost 8 bases, and 11 bases lay in between. CDR1 and CDR2 (germline): MGHRA, YSYEKL. The CDR3 has 14 amino acids. The CDR3 spells CASSQVAGAEKLFF. CDR3 DNA: TGCGCCAGCAGCCAAGTGGCAGGGGCAGAAAAACTGTTTTTT.

This rearrangement joins TRBV11-1 to TRBJ2-6; no reliable D call. Trimming took 5 bases from V and 0 from J, leaving 8 bases between them. Germline V CDR1 and CDR2: SGHAT, FQDESV (reference sequence). The CDR3 extends over 15 amino acids. As DNA, the CDR3 is TGTGCCAGCAGCCCTCATGTCTCTGGGGCCAACGTCCTGACTTTC. This encodes CASSPHVSGANVLTF.

The chain uses TRBV11-2 and TRBJ1-5; TRBD1 aligns across 7 bases. Germline-derived CDR1 and CDR2 are SGHAT and FQNNGV. This CDR3 contains 13 residues. V lost 6 bases, J lost 7 bases, and 6 bases stayed unmatched. In DNA, the CDR3 is TGTGCCAGCAGTAACACGGACAGGCAGCCCCAGCATTTT. Protein product: CASSNTDRQPQHF.

This chain links TRBV30 with TRBJ1-2; D perhaps matches TRBD1 (6 bases). V was shortened by 7 bases and J by 5 bases, with 14 bases between the two germline ends. This CDR3 is built from 12 residues. Per the germline V gene, CDR1 is GTSNPN and CDR2 is SVGIG (reference sequence). The CDR3 protein is CAFRGMRYGYTF. CDR3 nucleotide sequence: TGTGCCTTTAGGGGGATGAGGTATGGCTACACCTTC. Based on the CDR3 plus reference TRBV30 and TRBJ1-2, the full variable domain is SQTIHQWPATLVQPVGSPLSLECTVEGTSNPNLYWYRQAAGRGLQLLFYSVGIGQISSEVPQNLSASRPQDRQFILSSKKLLLSDSGFYLCAFRGMRYGYTFGSGTRLTVV.

The rearrangement uses TRBV7-2 and TRBJ1-2, with D perhaps matching TRBD1 (6 bases). CDR1 and CDR2 (germline): SGHTA, FQGNSA. V lost 2 bases, J lost 3 bases, and 19 bases lay in between. The CDR3 is 17 amino acids. This CDR3 is CASSLRESQGFHYGYTF. The CDR3 DNA is TGTGCCAGCAGCTTAAGGGAAAGCCAGGGGTTTCACTATGGCTACACCTTC.

The chain recombines TRBV6-2 or TRBV6-3 with TRBJ2-7; TRBD2 matches at 11 bases. CDR1 MNHEY and CDR2 SVGEGT come from the germline V gene. The CDR3 length is 15 residues. V was clipped by 2 bases and J by 2 bases; unmatched bases: 2. This chain's CDR3 is CASSYQLAGAYEQYF. CDR3 bases: TGTGCCAGCAGTTACCAACTAGCGGGGGCCTACGAGCAGTACTTC.

The J gene is TRBJ2-5, the V gene TRBV7-9, with 9 nucleotides matching TRBD1. Germline CDR1 SEHNR, CDR2 FQNEAQ (reference sequence). This CDR3 has 16 residues. V was clipped by 2 bases and J by 4 bases; unmatched bases: 8. The DNA for the CDR3 is TGTGCCAGCAGCTTATATAAGGGGACAGGGTCAGAGACCCAGTACTTC. Translation: CASSLYKGTGSETQYF.

The chain joins TRBV4-1 to TRBJ1-4; a weak D match, TRBD1 (5 bases). This CDR3 contains 16 residues. In germline, CDR1 is MGHRA, CDR2 YSYEKL. V gave up 3 bases and J gave up 5 bases, with 16 bases separating them. The CDR3 sequence: CASSQTLGAGNEKLFF. CDR3 DNA sequence: TGCGCCAGCAGCCAGACCCTAGGGGCGGGGAATGAAAAACTGTTTTTT.

This CDR3 reads CASSRGAYNSPLHF. The CDR3 nucleotides read TGTGCCAGCAGCCGTGGGGCCTATAATTCACCCCTCCACTTT. The chain carries TRBV11-2 and TRBJ1-6; the D is unclear. CDR3 length equals 14 residues. The ends were cut back, 5 bases at V and 2 bases at J, with 7 bases in the middle. From germline, CDR1 is SGHAT and CDR2 FQNNGV.

The chain's CDR3 is CASSETSGPLNTGELFF. The DNA for the CDR3 is TGCGCCAGCAGTGAGACTAGCGGGCCTCTTAACACCGGGGAGCTGTTTTTT. This rearrangement joins TRBV10-2 to TRBJ2-2; TRBD2 matches 9 bases. This CDR3 has 17 amino acids. The germline V gene encodes CDR1 WSHSY and CDR2 SAAADI. V shed 2 bases and J 2 bases; nucleotides not matched to a gene: 6.

The J gene is TRBJ2-2, the V gene TRBV6-5; D uncertain. V shed 6 bases and J shed 6 bases, with 8 bases lying between them. The CDR3 has 12 amino acids. CDR1 MNHEY and CDR2 SVGAGI come from the germline V gene. The CDR3 loop is CASSPEAGELFF. In nucleotides, the CDR3 is TGTGCCAGCAGCCCCGAGGCCGGGGAGCTGTTTTTT.